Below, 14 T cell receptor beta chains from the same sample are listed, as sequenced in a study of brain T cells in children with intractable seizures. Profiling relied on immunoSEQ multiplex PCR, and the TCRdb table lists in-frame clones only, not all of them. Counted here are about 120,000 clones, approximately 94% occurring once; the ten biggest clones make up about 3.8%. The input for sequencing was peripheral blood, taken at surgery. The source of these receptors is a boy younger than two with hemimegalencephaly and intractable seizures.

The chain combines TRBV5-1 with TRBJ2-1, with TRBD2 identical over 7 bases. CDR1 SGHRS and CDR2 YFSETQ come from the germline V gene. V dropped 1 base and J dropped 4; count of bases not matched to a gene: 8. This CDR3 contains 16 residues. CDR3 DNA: TGCGCCAGCAGCTTGTCAGGGCTAGCGGCATACAATGAGCAGTTCTTC. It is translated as CASSLSGLAAYNEQFF. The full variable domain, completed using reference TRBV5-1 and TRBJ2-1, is KAGVTQTPRYLIKTRGQQVTLSCSPISGHRSVSWYQQTPGQGLQFLFEYFSETQRNKGNFPGRFSGRQFSNSRSEMNVSTLELGDSALYLCASSLSGLAAYNEQFFGPGTRLTVL.

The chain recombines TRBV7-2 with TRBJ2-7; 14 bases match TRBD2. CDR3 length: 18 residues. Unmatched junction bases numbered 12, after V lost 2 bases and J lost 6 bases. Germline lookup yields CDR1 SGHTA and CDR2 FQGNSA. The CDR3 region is CASSLRLAGGPGAGEQYF. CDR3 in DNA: TGTGCCAGCAGCTTAAGACTAGCGGGAGGGCCAGGGGCTGGCGAGCAGTACTTC.

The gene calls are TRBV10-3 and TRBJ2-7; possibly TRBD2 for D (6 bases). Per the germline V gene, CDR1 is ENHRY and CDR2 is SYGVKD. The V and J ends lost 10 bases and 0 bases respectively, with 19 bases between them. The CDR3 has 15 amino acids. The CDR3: CATEGGVGDSYEQYF. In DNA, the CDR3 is TGTGCCACCGAGGGCGGGGTGGGAGACTCCTACGAGCAGTACTTC.

The chain's CDR3 is CASSRTANYGYTF. CDR3 nucleotides: TGTGCCAGCAGCCGGACAGCTAACTATGGCTACACCTTC. V usage is TRBV11-2 and J usage is TRBJ1-2; TRBD1 is a possible D gene (6 bases). This CDR3 contains 13 residues. V gave up 5 bases and J gave up 0 bases, with 7 bases separating them. The germline CDR1 and CDR2 sequences are SGHAT and FQNNGV.

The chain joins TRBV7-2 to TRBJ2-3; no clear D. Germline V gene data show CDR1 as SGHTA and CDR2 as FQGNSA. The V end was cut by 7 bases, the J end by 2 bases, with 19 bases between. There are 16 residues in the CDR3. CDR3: CASTGNIGVLTDTQYF. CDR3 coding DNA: TGTGCCAGCACAGGAAACATTGGGGTGCTCACAGATACGCAGTATTTT.

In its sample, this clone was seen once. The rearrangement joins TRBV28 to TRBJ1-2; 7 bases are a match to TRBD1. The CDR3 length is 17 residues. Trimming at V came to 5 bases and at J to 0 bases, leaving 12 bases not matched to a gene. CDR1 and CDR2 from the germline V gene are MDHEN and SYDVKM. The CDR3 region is CASSLGGLGPSNYGYTF. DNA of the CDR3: TGTGCCAGCAGTCTAGGGGGCTTGGGTCCTTCTAACTATGGCTACACCTTC.

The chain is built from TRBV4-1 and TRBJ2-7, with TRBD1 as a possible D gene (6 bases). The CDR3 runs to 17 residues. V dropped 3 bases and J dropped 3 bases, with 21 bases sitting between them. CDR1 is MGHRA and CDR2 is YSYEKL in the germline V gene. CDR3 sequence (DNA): TGCGCCAGCAGCCACCGGGACACCATAGAGGGTGTCTACGAGCAGTACTTC. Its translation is CASSHRDTIEGVYEQYF.

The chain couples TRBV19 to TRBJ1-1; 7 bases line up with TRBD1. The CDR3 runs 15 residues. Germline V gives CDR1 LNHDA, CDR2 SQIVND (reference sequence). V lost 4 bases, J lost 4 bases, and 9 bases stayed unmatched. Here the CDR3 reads CASSKTGFMSTEAFF. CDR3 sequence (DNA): TGTGCCAGTAGTAAGACAGGGTTCATGAGCACTGAAGCTTTCTTT.

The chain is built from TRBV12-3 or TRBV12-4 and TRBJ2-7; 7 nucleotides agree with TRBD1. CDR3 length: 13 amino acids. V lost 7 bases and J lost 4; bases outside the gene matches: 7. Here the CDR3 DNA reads TGTGCCAGCACCCTAGGGGGCACGTACGAGCAGTACTTC. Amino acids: CASTLGGTYEQYF.

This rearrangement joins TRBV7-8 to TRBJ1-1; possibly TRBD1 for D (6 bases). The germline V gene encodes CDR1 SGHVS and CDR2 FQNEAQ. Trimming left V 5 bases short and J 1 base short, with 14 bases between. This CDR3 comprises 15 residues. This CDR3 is CASSPAKGQNTEAFF. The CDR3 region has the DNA TGTGCCAGCAGCCCAGCGAAGGGACAGAACACTGAAGCTTTCTTT. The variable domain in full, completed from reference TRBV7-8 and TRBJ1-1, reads GAGVSQSPRYKVAKRGQDVALRCDPISGHVSLFWYQQALGQGPEFLTYFQNEAQLDKSGLPSDRFFAERPEGSVSTLKIQRTQQEDSAVYLCASSPAKGQNTEAFFGQGTRLTVV.

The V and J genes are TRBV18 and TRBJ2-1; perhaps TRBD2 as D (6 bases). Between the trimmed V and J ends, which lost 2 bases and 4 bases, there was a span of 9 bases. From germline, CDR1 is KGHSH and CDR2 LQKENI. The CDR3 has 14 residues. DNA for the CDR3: TGTGCCAGCTCACCATCAGCGGGTTACAATGAGCAGTTCTTC. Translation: CASSPSAGYNEQFF.

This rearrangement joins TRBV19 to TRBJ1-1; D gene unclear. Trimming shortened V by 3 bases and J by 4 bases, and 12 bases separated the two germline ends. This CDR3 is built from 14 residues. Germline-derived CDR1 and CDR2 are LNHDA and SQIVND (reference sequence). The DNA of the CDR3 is TGTGCCAGTAGTATGATGGGAATTCGCACTGAAGCTTTCTTT. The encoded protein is CASSMMGIRTEAFF.

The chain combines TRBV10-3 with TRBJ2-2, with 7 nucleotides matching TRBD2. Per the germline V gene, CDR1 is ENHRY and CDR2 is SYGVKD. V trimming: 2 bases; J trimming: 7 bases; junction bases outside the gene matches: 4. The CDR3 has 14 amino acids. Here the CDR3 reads CAISEREVVGELFF. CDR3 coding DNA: TGTGCCATCAGTGAGCGGGAGGTGGTCGGGGAGCTGTTTTTT.

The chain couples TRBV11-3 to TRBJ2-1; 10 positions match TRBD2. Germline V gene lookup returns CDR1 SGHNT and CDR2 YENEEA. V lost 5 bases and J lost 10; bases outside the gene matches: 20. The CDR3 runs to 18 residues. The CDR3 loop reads CASSPHGGSSGSGGEQFF. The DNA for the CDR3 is TGTGCCAGCAGCCCGCACGGTGGGTCTAGCGGGAGTGGAGGGGAGCAGTTCTTC.